Shown below are 32 T cell receptor beta chains from a single sample sequenced in a study of OX40 agonist ivuxolimab in advanced cancers. The data were produced by immunoSEQ multiplex PCR, yet TCRdb's version contains in-frame clones alone and is incomplete. The sample has 35,000 to 50,000 clones; 75% to 90% are singletons. The sequencing used CD4+ or CD8+ T cells sorted from blood, collected in a trial of the OX40 agonist ivuxolimab. These receptors came from an adult with an advanced solid tumor such as melanoma, head and neck, liver or kidney cancer.

This clone was observed a few times. The V call is TRBV6-5, the J call TRBJ2-7, with D perhaps TRBD2 (6 bases). This CDR3 is 13 amino acids long. Germline lookup yields CDR1 MNHEY and CDR2 SVGAGI. V was cut by 5 bases and J by 4 bases, with 12 bases left in between. CDR3 amino acids: CASSEYGGYEQYV. CDR3 in DNA: TGTGCCAGCAGTGAATACGGGGGATACGAGCAGTACGTC.

The rearrangement uses TRBV9 and TRBJ1-4; 9 positions match TRBD1. This CDR3 comprises 13 residues. Germline V CDR1 and CDR2: SGDLS, YYNGEE. The V and J ends lost 3 bases and 10 bases, in that order; junction bases with no gene match: 4. The CDR3 is CASSAGQGAKLFF. The CDR3 region has the DNA TGTGCCAGCAGCGCGGGACAGGGCGCAAAACTGTTTTTT.

The chain recombines TRBV9 with TRBJ2-3; D remains ambiguous. CDR1 and CDR2 (germline): SGDLS, YYNGEE. The CDR3 length is 14 residues. The germline V and J ends were trimmed by 0 bases and 1 base, with 6 bases remaining between them. CDR3 loop: CASSVGLGTDTQYF. Written as DNA, the CDR3 is TGTGCCAGCAGCGTAGGACTCGGCACAGATACGCAGTATTTT.

In regard to this clone: The identical CDR3 is also encoded by other nucleotide sequences in the sample. V usage is TRBV28 and J usage is TRBJ1-1; D uncertain. With 3 bases removed from V and 4 bases from J, the gap between germline ends came to 3 bases. There are 11 residues in the CDR3. Germline V gene lookup returns CDR1 MDHEN and CDR2 SYDVKM. This CDR3 reads CASSFGTEAFF. The CDR3 DNA follows: TGTGCCAGCAGTTTCGGCACTGAAGCTTTCTTT.

The genes are TRBV28 and TRBJ2-7; possibly TRBD2 for D (6 bases). The V gene's germline CDR1 is MDHEN and CDR2 SYDVKM. The V end was cut by 5 bases, the J end by 4 bases, with 18 bases between. The CDR3 runs to 15 residues. The CDR3 reads CASSPFRERIYEQYF. Here the CDR3 DNA reads TGTGCCAGCAGTCCCTTCCGGGAGAGGATATACGAGCAGTACTTC.

This clone was observed a few times. The chain employs TRBV5-5 and TRBJ2-7; either TRBD1 or TRBD2 may supply D (5 bases each). This CDR3 contains 14 residues. Trimming removed 4 bases from V and 3 bases from J, with 14 bases in between. Per the germline V gene, CDR1 is SGHKS and CDR2 is YYEKEE (reference sequence). This CDR3 is CASSEGAGYYEQYF. The DNA for the CDR3 is TGTGCCAGCAGCGAGGGAGCAGGGTACTACGAGCAGTACTTC.

The chain is built from TRBV4-1 and TRBJ1-1; 7 positions agree with TRBD1. The CDR3 totals 13 residues. Trimming took 1 base from V and 6 from J; bases not matched to a gene: 2. The germline V gene encodes CDR1 MGHRA and CDR2 YSYEKL. The CDR3 region is CASSQGQGAEAFF. CDR3 DNA sequence: TGCGCCAGCAGCCAAGGACAGGGCGCTGAAGCTTTCTTT.

The chain joins TRBV27 to TRBJ2-7; possibly TRBD2 for D (6 bases). The CDR3 is 16 amino acids. Germline V gene sequence: CDR1 MNHEY, CDR2 SMNVEV (reference sequence). Between the trimmed V and J ends, which lost 0 bases and 0 bases, there was a span of 12 bases. CDR3 sequence: CASSLSGLAHSYEQYF. The CDR3 coding sequence is TGTGCCAGCAGTTTATCGGGGCTAGCGCACTCCTACGAGCAGTACTTC.

The V gene is TRBV7-2, the J gene TRBJ2-7; 7 bases map to TRBD2. The CDR3 consists of 14 residues. Germline V gene sequence: CDR1 SGHTA, CDR2 FQGNSA. J gave up 0 bases and V 6 bases, and 5 bases lay outside the gene matches. The CDR3 region is CASSHPGGSYEQYF. The CDR3 DNA reads as TGTGCCAGCAGTCACCCGGGGGGCTCCTACGAGCAGTACTTC. The full variable domain, in which reference TRBV7-2 and TRBJ2-7 provide the parts outside the CDR3, is GAGVSQSPSNKVTEKGKDVELRCDPISGHTALYWYRQSLGQGLEFLIYFQGNSAPDKSGLPSDRFSAERTGGSVSTLTIQRTQQEDSAVYLCASSHPGGSYEQYFGPGTRLTVT.

The J gene is TRBJ2-3, the V gene TRBV7-2; 8 bases agree with TRBD1. The length of the CDR3 is 15 residues. V was pared by 6 bases and J by 2 bases, with 7 bases of the junction left unmatched. Germline lookup yields CDR1 SGHTA and CDR2 FQGNSA. The CDR3 sequence is CASRAGTGPTDTQYF. DNA for the CDR3: TGTGCCAGCAGGGCCGGGACAGGACCCACAGATACGCAGTATTTT.

The genes are TRBV7-8 and TRBJ2-1; 7 positions agree with TRBD2. Germline values: CDR1 SGHVS, CDR2 FQNEAQ. The V segment lost 1 base and the J segment 6 bases; nucleotides outside the gene matches: 6. The length of the CDR3 is 15 residues. DNA for the CDR3: TGTGCCAGCAGCTTAGTGGCGGGAGCCTCCAATGAGCAGTTCTTC. Its protein product is CASSLVAGASNEQFF.

This clone has only one observation. Written as DNA, the CDR3 is TGTGCCAGCAGCTTATGTGTGGGGGACACCTACGAGCAGTACGTC. Translated: CASSLCVGDTYEQYV. The chain is built from TRBV11-3 and TRBJ2-7; weak D call: TRBD1 (6 bases). Deletions cut 2 bases from V and 2 bases from J, with 13 bases between. The germline V gene encodes CDR1 SGHNT and CDR2 YENEEA. The CDR3 sequence is 15 residues long.

The chain combines TRBV6-4 with TRBJ2-1, with D maybe TRBD1 (6 bases). V lost 3 bases to trimming and J lost 0 bases, with 9 bases between them. Per the germline V gene, CDR1 is MRHNA and CDR2 is SNTAGT. The CDR3 is 15 residues long. In nucleotides, the CDR3 is TGTGCCAGCAGTGAGACAGGAGGCTCCTACAATGAGCAGTTCTTC. Its translation is CASSETGGSYNEQFF.

The chain couples TRBV4-1 to TRBJ1-1; 10 nucleotides match TRBD1. The CDR3 loop spans 15 amino acids. Germline-derived CDR1 and CDR2 are MGHRA and YSYEKL. Unmatched junction bases numbered 4, after V lost 6 bases and J lost 0 bases. For the CDR3, the DNA is TGCGCCAGCAGAAGGACAGGGGGGATGAACACTGAAGCTTTCTTT. This gives the protein CASRRTGGMNTEAFF.

V is TRBV7-2 and J is TRBJ1-6; D possibly corresponds to TRBD1 (5 bases). Trimming shortened V by 1 base and J by 4 bases, and 11 bases separated the two germline ends. The V gene's germline CDR1 is SGHTA and CDR2 FQGNSA. The CDR3 sequence is 16 residues long. CDR3 coding DNA: TGTGCCAGCAGCTTAGAGGGGACGGATTATAATTCACCCCTCCACTTT. Residues: CASSLEGTDYNSPLHF. Complete variable domain (other parts from reference TRBV7-2 and TRBJ1-6): GAGVSQSPSNKVTEKGKDVELRCDPISGHTALYWYRQSLGQGLEFLIYFQGNSAPDKSGLPSDRFSAERTGGSVSTLTIQRTQQEDSAVYLCASSLEGTDYNSPLHFGNGTRLTVT.

The sample holds a few counts of this clone. J is TRBJ1-4 and V is TRBV9; 9 positions agree with TRBD1. The V gene end was trimmed by 3 bases and the J gene end by 3 bases; junction bases not matched to a gene: 3. The CDR3 is 15 amino acids. Germline V gene sequence: CDR1 SGDLS, CDR2 YYNGEE. The CDR3 DNA sequence: TGTGCCAGCAGCGCGGGACAGGGTGCTAATGAAAAACTGTTTTTT. This sequence encodes CASSAGQGANEKLFF. Combining the CDR3 with reference TRBV9 and TRBJ1-4 gives the whole variable domain DSGVTQTPKHLITATGQRVTLRCSPRSGDLSVYWYQQSLDQGLQFLIQYYNGEERAKGNILERFSAQQFPDLHSELNLSSLELGDSALYFCASSAGQGANEKLFFGSGTQLSVL.

The chain couples TRBV7-9 to TRBJ2-1; 13 bases are a match to TRBD2. Germline V gives CDR1 SEHNR, CDR2 FQNEAQ (reference sequence). This CDR3 spans 18 amino acids. J was trimmed by 1 base and V by 5 bases; bases with no gene match: 8. DNA of the CDR3: TGTGCCAGCAGCACGCGGACTAGCGGGAGCGCGTCCTACAATGAGCAGTTCTTC. Its protein is CASSTRTSGSASYNEQFF. Looking up the rest from reference TRBV7-9 and TRBJ2-1 gives the full variable domain: DTGVSQNPRHKITKRGQNVTFRCDPISEHNRLYWYRQTLGQGPEFLTYFQNEAQLEKSRLLSDRFSAERPKGSFSTLEIQRTEQGDSAMYLCASSTRTSGSASYNEQFFGPGTRLTVL.

This clone was seen at least ten times. The chain combines TRBV27 with TRBJ2-7; a weak D match, TRBD1 (5 bases). The germline V gene has CDR1 MNHEY and CDR2 SMNVEV (reference sequence). Trimming cost V 3 bases and J 3 bases, with 15 bases left between them. CDR3 length: 15 amino acids. CDR3 coding DNA: TGTGCCAGCAGTTTGGCAGGGTTGGTGGGCTACGAGCAGTACTTC. Protein product: CASSLAGLVGYEQYF.

This clone is a singleton in its sample. Germline and junction disagree at one end, which may indicate a read error. Written as DNA, the CDR3 is TGTGCCAGCAGTTACGGTGGTGGTGAAGCCTTCTTT. Protein product: CASSYGGGEAFF. J is TRBJ1-1 and V is TRBV6-6, with unresolved D. Germline V CDR1 and CDR2: MNHNY, SVGAGI (reference sequence). The CDR3 consists of 12 residues.

The chain recombines TRBV14 with TRBJ2-7; no reliable D call. This CDR3 contains 15 residues. Germline CDR1 and CDR2: SGHDN and FVKESK. The V end lost 0 bases, the J end lost 3 bases, and 12 bases lay between the germline ends. This chain's CDR3 is CASSQDSGRRYEQYF. CDR3 coding DNA: TGTGCCAGCAGCCAAGATAGTGGCAGACGCTACGAGCAGTACTTC.

The rearrangement uses TRBV11-2 and TRBJ2-7, with no clear D. This CDR3 is built from 12 residues. V was pared by 1 base and J by 3 bases, with 4 bases between. Germline V gives CDR1 SGHAT, CDR2 FQNNGV. In DNA, the CDR3 is TGTGCCAGCAGCTTAGGAAGCTACGAGCAGTACGTC. Its translation: CASSLGSYEQYV.

This clone was seen just once. The chain links TRBV15 to TRBJ1-5; D remains ambiguous. The CDR3 covers 13 residues. V lost 1 base, J lost 3 bases, and 4 bases lay in between. In germline, CDR1 is LNHNV, CDR2 YYDKDF (reference sequence). Written as DNA, the CDR3 is TGTGCCACCAGCAGAGTTCCCAATCAGCCCCAGCATTTT. Its translation is CATSRVPNQPQHF.

The V call is TRBV7-8, the J call TRBJ2-5; possibly TRBD2 for D (6 bases). The length of the CDR3 is 14 residues. The V end was cut by 2 bases, the J end by 5 bases, with 12 bases between. Germline CDR1 is SGHVS and CDR2 is FQNEAQ. CDR3 bases: TGTGCCAGCAGCTTACCAAAAGGGAGGGAGACCCAGTACTTC. It codes for CASSLPKGRETQYF.

As concerns this clone: One junction end does not reproduce the germline sequence, and a read error may be involved. CDR3 bases: TGTGCCAGCCCAGGGGCGCCTCACTTC. This gives the protein CASPGAPHF. The gene calls are TRBV2 and TRBJ2-5; TRBD1 might be the D (6 bases). CDR1 is SNHLY and CDR2 is FYNNEI in the germline V gene. This CDR3 spans 9 amino acids.

The V gene is TRBV4-1, the J gene TRBJ1-1; possibly TRBD1 for D (5 bases). This CDR3 has 12 amino acids. V gave up 4 bases and J gave up 7 bases, with 10 bases separating them. Germline V gives CDR1 MGHRA, CDR2 YSYEKL. Written as DNA, the CDR3 is TGCGCCAGCAGCCCCAGGCAGGGTGAAGCTTTCTTT. Protein: CASSPRQGEAFF.

The chain carries TRBV7-8 and TRBJ1-2, with TRBD1 as a possible D gene (6 bases). Trimming shortened V by 3 bases and J by 0 bases, and 14 bases separated the two germline ends. The CDR3 is 16 amino acids. Germline V CDR1 and CDR2: SGHVS, FQNEAQ. The CDR3 coding sequence is TGTGCCAGCAGCTTTCCTCAGGACAGAGCTAACTATGGCTACACCTTC. Its protein product is CASSFPQDRANYGYTF.

The chain carries TRBV11-2 and TRBJ2-2, with D possibly called TRBD1 or TRBD2 (5 bases each). Germline loops: CDR1 SGHAT, CDR2 FQNNGV. The CDR3 runs to 14 residues. The germline V and J ends were trimmed by 1 base and 9 bases, with 12 bases remaining between them. The CDR3 sequence is CASSLGMGPRELFF. The CDR3 coding sequence is TGTGCCAGCAGCTTAGGAATGGGACCGCGGGAGCTGTTTTTT.

This clone was counted a few times. The chain combines TRBV13 with TRBJ1-1; 7 positions match TRBD1. Germline lookup yields CDR1 PRHDT and CDR2 FYEKMQ (reference sequence). CDR3 length: 14 residues. V was clipped by 5 bases and J by 6 bases; unmatched bases: 9. The CDR3 region is CASSQATGFAEAFF. CDR3 bases: TGTGCCAGCAGCCAAGCGACAGGGTTCGCTGAAGCTTTCTTT.

The V and J genes are TRBV4-1 and TRBJ2-5; 10 bases agree with TRBD1. The CDR3 loop spans 15 amino acids. Germline V gives CDR1 MGHRA, CDR2 YSYEKL. Germline trimming cut 0 bases from V and 5 bases from J; bases unmatched to any gene: 3. CDR3 sequence: CASSQEGQGQETQYF. CDR3 nucleotides: TGCGCCAGCAGCCAAGAGGGACAGGGGCAGGAGACCCAGTACTTC.

The rearrangement links TRBV5-5 to TRBJ2-3, with a weak D call TRBD2 (6 bases). There are 15 residues in the CDR3. The germline V gene encodes CDR1 SGHKS and CDR2 YYEKEE (reference sequence). Trimming left V 1 base short and J 3 bases short, with 12 bases between. The CDR3, as DNA: TGTGCCAGCAGCTTGTCTTCGCGGGATACAGATACGCAGTATTTT. Protein: CASSLSSRDTDTQYF.

V is TRBV21-1 and J is TRBJ1-1. TRBV21-1 is an annotated pseudogene. This CDR3 has 13 amino acids. CDR3: CASSKAHLLCAFF. Here the CDR3 DNA reads TGTGCCAGCAGCAAAGCACACCTTCTATGTGCTTTCTTT.

The CDR3 reads CASSPQLRVAGGAYEQYF. CDR3 coding DNA: TGCGCCAGCAGCCCTCAGCTCCGGGTAGCGGGGGGAGCCTACGAGCAGTACTTC. V is TRBV4-3 and J is TRBJ2-7; TRBD2 matches at 10 bases. CDR3 size: 18 residues. Trimming at V came to 4 bases and at J to 2 bases, leaving 14 bases not matched to a gene. Germline values: CDR1 LGHNA, CDR2 YSLEER.